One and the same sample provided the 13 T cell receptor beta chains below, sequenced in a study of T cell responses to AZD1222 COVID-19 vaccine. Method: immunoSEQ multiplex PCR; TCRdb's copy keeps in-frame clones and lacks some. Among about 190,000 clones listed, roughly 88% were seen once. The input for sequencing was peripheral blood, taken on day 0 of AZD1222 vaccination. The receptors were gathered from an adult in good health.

In DNA form, the CDR3 reads TGTGCCAGCAGGTCGGACTATGAGCAGTTCTTC. As protein: CASRSDYEQFF. The V gene is TRBV2, the J gene TRBJ2-1, with D possibly matching TRBD2 (5 bases). The length of the CDR3 is 11 residues. V was pared by 6 bases and J by 8 bases, with 8 bases between. Germline V gene data show CDR1 as SNHLY and CDR2 as FYNNEI. Using reference TRBV2 and TRBJ2-1 for the parts outside the CDR3, the full variable domain is EPEVTQTPSHQVTQMGQEVILRCVPISNHLYFYWYRQILGQKVEFLVSFYNNEISEKSEIFDDQFSVERPDGSNFTLKIRSTKLEDSAMYFCASRSDYEQFFGPGTRLTVL.

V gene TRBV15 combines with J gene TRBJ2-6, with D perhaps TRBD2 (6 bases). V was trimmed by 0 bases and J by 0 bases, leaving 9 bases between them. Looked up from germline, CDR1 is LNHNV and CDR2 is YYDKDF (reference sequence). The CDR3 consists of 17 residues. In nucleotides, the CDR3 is TGTGCCACCAGCAGAGAGGGGCGGGGCTCTGGGGCCAACGTCCTGACTTTC. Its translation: CATSREGRGSGANVLTF.

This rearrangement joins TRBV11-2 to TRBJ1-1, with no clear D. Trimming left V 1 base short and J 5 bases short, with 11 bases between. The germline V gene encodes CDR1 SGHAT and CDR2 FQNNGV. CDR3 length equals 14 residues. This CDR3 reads CASSLGLGWTEAFF. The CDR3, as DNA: TGTGCCAGCAGCTTAGGACTTGGGTGGACTGAAGCTTTCTTT.

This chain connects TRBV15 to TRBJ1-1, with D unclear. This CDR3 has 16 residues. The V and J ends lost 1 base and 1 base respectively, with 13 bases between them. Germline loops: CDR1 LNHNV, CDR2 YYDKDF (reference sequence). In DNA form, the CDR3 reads TGTGCCACCAGCAGAGGTTCAAATGGAGGGAACACTGAAGCTTTCTTT. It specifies CATSRGSNGGNTEAFF.

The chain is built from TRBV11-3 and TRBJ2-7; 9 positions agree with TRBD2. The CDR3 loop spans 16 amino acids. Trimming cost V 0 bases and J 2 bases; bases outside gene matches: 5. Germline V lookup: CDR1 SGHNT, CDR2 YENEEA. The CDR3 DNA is TGTGCCAGCAGCTTAGATGGTCCTAGCGGGACCTACGAGCAGTACTTC. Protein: CASSLDGPSGTYEQYF.

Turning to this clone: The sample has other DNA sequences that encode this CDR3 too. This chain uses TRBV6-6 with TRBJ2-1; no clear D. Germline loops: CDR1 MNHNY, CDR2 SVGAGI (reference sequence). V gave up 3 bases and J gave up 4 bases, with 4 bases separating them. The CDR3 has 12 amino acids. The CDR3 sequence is CASSYGYNEQFF. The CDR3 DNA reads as TGTGCCAGCAGTTATGGTTACAATGAGCAGTTCTTC.

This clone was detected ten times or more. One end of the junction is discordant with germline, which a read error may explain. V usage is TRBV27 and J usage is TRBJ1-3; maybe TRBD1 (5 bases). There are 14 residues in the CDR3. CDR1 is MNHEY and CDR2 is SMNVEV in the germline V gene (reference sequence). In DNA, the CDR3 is TGTGCCAGCAGTTCGGGGACCTCTCGAAACACCATATATTTT. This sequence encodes CASSSGTSRNTIYF.

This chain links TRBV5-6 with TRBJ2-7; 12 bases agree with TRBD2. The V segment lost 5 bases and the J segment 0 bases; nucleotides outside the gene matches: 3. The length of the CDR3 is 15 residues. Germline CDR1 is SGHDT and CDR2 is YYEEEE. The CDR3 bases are TGTGCCAGCAGAAAGACTAGCGGGAGCTCCTACGAGCAGTACTTC. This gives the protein CASRKTSGSSYEQYF.

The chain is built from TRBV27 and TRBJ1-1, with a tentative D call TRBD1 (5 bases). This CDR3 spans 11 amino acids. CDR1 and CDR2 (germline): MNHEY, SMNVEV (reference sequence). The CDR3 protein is CAAHSAGGAFF. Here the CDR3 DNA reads TGTGCAGCACACAGTGCGGGGGGAGCTTTCTTT.

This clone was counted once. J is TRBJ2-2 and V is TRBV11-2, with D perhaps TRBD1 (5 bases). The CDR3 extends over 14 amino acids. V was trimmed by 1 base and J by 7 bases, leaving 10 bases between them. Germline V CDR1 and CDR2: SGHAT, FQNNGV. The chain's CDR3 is CASSLAGSVGELFF. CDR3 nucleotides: TGTGCCAGCAGCTTAGCAGGGTCTGTCGGGGAGCTGTTTTTT.

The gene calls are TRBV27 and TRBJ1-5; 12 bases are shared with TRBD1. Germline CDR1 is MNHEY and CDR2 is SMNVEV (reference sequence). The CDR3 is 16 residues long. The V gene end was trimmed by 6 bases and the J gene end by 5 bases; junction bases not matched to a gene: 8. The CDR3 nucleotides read TGTGCCAGCAGCTTGTCCGGGACAGGGGGCCATCAGCCCCAGCATTTT. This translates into CASSLSGTGGHQPQHF.

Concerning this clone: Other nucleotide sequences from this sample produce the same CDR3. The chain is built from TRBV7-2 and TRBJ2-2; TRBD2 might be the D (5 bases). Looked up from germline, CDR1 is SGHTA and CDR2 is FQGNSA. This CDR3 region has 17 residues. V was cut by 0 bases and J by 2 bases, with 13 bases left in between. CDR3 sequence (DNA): TGTGCCAGCAGCTTAGCGTCTCGGCGGGCTAACACCGGGGAGCTGTTTTTT. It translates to CASSLASRRANTGELFF.

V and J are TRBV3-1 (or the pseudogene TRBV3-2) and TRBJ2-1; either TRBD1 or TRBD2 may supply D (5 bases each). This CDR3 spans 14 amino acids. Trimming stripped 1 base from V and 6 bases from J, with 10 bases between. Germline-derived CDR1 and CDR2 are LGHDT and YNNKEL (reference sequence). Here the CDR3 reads CASSQGGAGNEQFF. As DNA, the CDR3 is TGTGCCAGCAGCCAAGGAGGGGCAGGCAATGAGCAGTTCTTC.